This T cell receptor beta chain is drawn from a study of cytomegalovirus exposure and HLA in healthy donors. The junction had 9 bases not matched to a gene; V was cut back by 1 base and J by 5 bases. There are 17 residues in the CDR3. CDR1 and CDR2 from the germline V gene are MNHEY and SMNVEV (reference sequence). Amplification used 60 Vbeta primers and 13 Jbeta primers. The table came from immunoSEQ multiplex PCR; TCRdb's copy has only in-frame clones and leaves some out. The sample holds under 200,000 clones, approximately 86% seen once. This TCR derives from a woman between 18 and 30 years old in good health and CMV-seronegative. The sequenced sample consisted of PBMCs. The chain combines TRBV27 with TRBJ2-1; 9 bases line up with TRBD2. The CDR3 spells CASSLWVGLANNNEQFF. The CDR3 coding sequence is TGTGCCAGCAGTTTATGGGTCGGACTAGCGAATAACAATGAGCAGTTCTTC.